This TCR beta chain was retrieved from a study of blood T cell repertoires in COVID-19 (dated by TCRdb to 2020 to 2022). About the study as a whole: The collaborator samples originated in the United States, Italy and Spain and spanned the acute and convalescent phases of COVID-19. The samples were drawn from the first 160 participants of the ongoing ImmuneRACE study and from 1,254 subjects provided by 6 global collaborators. Sample metadata almost always included a de-identified subject ID, COVID-19 status, age in years and sex. The repertoires were released in a freely available public database intended as a resource for research on the immune response to SARS-CoV-2. Where available, HLA class I and class II types were taken from metadata supplied by the sample provider and were not determined by assay-based typing. The prospective study material was composed of cDNA or gDNA derived from T cells, B-cell-depleted T cells, or PBMCs. Deeply sampled blood TCRbeta repertoires from subjects exposed to, actively infected with, or recovered from COVID-19 were included in the dataset. Points the paper makes about the study in general: How much clinical and demographic metadata was included differed by source and by participant, and the metadata was provided uncurated.

The immunoSEQ Assay, a bias-controlled multiplex PCR, was used to amplify TCRbeta CDR3 regions from genomic DNA. The authors processed their data as follows. Within the assay, amplification of reference gene primers was used to estimate how many nucleated cells each sample contained. Sequence reads were collapsed and filtered to measure the absolute abundance of every unique TCRbeta CDR3 rearrangement. For each sample, productive Simpson clonality was calculated as the square root of Simpson's diversity index over productive rearrangements. What TCRdb holds here is the immuneACCESS table cut down to in-frame rearrangements. Part of the clones is not present; checked against another copy, under half of the missing clones reflect an unresolved V gene, and the others are unexplained. V and J calls and clone size are as listed in that table; D and trimming were resolved from the DNA. Within this sample are nearly 300,000 clones, with approximately 84% of them counted one time only. The ten biggest clones cover around 1.6% of the sample.

In the case of this clone: Its antigen is unknown. Base-call qualities are not available, and no considerably larger clone is one nucleotide away.

V is reduced by 7 bases and J by 0 bases, leaving a spacing of 13 bases between them. The germline V gene supplies CDR1 SQVTM and CDR2 ANQGSEA. Including cysteine and phenylalanine, the CDR3 has 13 amino acids. Just CDR3 DNA is preserved here, 39 bases in frame from base 1. One collaborating source in Seattle enrolled patients while the patients were actively infected and followed the patients over time throughout the course of disease. The collaborating institutions used their own protocols to collect whole blood in K2EDTA tubes. Collaborator samples were shipped for TCRbeta analysis as frozen whole blood, isolated PBMCs, or DNA extracted from either sample type.

The V and J segments used are TRBV29-1 and TRBJ2-7; tentative D gene TRBD1, with 6 bases matching. Sequencing input: peripheral blood. The TCR was taken from a human donor with COVID-19, enrolled during active disease. The donor label of this sample is uncertain. The nucleotide sequence is given as TGCAGCGCCCGGACAGAGCGCTCCTACGAGCAGTACTTC. Its translation reads: CSARTERSYEQYF.